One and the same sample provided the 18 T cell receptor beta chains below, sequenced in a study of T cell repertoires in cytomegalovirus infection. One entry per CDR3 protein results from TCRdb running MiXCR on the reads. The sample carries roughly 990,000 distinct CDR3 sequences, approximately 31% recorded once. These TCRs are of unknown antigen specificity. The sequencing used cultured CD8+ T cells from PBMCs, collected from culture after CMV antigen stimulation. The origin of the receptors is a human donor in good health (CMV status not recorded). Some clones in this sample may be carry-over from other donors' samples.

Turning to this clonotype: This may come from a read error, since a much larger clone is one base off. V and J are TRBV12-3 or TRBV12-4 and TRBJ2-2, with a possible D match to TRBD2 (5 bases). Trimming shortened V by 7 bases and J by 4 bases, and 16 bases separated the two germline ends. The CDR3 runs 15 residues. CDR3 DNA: TGTGCCAGCACTCATTGGGGTCGGGGCACCGGGGAGCTGTTTTTT. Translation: CASTHWGRGTGELFF.

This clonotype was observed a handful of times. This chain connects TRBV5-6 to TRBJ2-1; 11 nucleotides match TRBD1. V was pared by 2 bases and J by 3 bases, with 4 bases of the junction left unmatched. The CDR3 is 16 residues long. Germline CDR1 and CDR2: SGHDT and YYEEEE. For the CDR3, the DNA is TGTGCCAGCAGCTTCGGGACAGGGGGTATCTACAATGAGCAGTTCTTC. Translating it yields CASSFGTGGIYNEQFF.

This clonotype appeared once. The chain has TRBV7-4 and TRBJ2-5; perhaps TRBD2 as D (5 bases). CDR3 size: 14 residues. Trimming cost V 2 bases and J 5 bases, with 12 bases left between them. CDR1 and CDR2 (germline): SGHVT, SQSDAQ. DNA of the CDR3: TGTGCCAGCAGCTTACGTAGCGTGGACGAGACCCAGTACTTC. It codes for CASSLRSVDETQYF.

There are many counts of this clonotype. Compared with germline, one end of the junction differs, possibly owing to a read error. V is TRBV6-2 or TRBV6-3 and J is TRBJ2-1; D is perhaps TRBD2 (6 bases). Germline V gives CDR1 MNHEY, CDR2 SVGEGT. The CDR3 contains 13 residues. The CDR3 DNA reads TGTGCCAGCAGCTACTCGCCGGGGGATGAGCAGTTCTTC. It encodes CASSYSPGDEQFF.

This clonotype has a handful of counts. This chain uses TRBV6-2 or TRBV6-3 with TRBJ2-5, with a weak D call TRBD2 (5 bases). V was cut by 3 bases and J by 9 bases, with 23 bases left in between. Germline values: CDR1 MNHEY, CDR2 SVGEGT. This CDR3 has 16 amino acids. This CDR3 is CASSYRKGSLNTAQYF. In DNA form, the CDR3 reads TGTGCCAGCAGTTATCGGAAAGGGAGCCTGAACACGGCCCAGTACTTC.

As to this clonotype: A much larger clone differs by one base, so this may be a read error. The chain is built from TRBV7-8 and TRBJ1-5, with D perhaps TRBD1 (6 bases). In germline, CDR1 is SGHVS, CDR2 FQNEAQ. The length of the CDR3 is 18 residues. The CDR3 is CVSSLVGNRAYSNQPQHF. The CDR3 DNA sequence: TGTGTCAGCAGCTTAGTGGGTAACAGGGCTTATAGCAATCAGCCCCAGCATTTT. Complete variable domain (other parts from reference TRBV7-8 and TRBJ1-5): GAGVSQSPRYKVAKRGQDVALRCDPISGHVSLFWYQQALGQGPEFLTYFQNEAQLDKSGLPSDRFFAERPEGSVSTLKIQRTQQEDSAVYLCVSSLVGNRAYSNQPQHFGDGTRLSIL.

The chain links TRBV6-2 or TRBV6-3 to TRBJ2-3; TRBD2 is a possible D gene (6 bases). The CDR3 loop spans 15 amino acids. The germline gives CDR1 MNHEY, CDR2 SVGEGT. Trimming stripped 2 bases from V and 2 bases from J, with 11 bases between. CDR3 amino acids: CASSYPPGATDTQYF. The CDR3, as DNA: TGTGCCAGCAGTTACCCGCCGGGAGCCACAGATACGCAGTATTTT.

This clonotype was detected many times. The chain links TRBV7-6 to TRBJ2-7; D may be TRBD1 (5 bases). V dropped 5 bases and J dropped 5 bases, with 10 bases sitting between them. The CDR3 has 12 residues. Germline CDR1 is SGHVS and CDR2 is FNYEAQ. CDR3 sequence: CASSVGLDEQYF. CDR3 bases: TGTGCCAGCAGCGTGGGGCTCGACGAGCAGTACTTC. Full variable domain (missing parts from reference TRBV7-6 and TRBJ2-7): GAGVSQSPRYKVTKRGQDVALRCDPISGHVSLYWYRQALGQGPEFLTYFNYEAQQDKSGLPNDRFSAERPEGSISTLTIQRTEQRDSAMYRCASSVGLDEQYFGPGTRLTVT.

CDR3 coding DNA: TGTGCCAGCAGCCCGAAACTAGCGGGGGGGTTCTACAATGAGCAGTTCTTC. Its translation is CASSPKLAGGFYNEQFF. The V gene is TRBV14, the J gene TRBJ2-1, with 13 bases lining up with TRBD2. The V segment lost 4 bases and the J segment 3 bases; nucleotides outside the gene matches: 6. This CDR3 is 17 amino acids long. Looked up from germline, CDR1 is SGHDN and CDR2 is FVKESK.

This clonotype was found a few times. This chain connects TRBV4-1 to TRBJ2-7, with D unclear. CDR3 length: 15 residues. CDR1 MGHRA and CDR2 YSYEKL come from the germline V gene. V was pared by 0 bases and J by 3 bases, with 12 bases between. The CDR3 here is CASSQDVAVIYEQYF. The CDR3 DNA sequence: TGCGCCAGCAGCCAAGATGTTGCCGTGATCTACGAGCAGTACTTC.

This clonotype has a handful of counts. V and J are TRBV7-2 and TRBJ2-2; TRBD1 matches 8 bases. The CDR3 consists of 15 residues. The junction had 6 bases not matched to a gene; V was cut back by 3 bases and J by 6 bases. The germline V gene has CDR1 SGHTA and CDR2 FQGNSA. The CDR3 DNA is TGTGCCAGCAGCTTTGGACAGGGTCGTGCCGGGGAGCTGTTTTTT. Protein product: CASSFGQGRAGELFF.

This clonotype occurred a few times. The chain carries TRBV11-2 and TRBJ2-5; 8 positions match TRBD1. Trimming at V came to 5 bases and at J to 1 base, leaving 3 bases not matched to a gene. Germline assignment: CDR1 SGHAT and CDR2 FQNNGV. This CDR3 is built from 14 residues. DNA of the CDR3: TGTGCCAGCAGCATAGGGACAGGCCAAGAGACCCAGTACTTC. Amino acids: CASSIGTGQETQYF. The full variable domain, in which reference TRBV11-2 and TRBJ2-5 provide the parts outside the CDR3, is EAGVAQSPRYKIIEKRQSVAFWCNPISGHATLYWYQQILGQGPKLLIQFQNNGVVDDSQLPKDRFSAERLKGVDSTLKIQPAKLEDSAVYLCASSIGTGQETQYFGPGTRLLVL.

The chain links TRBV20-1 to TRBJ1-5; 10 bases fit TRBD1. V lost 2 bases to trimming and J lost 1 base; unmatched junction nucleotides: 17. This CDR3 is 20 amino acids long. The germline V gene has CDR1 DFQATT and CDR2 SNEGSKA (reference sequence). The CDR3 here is CSARNFGGQGKQVSNQPQHF. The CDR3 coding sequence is TGCAGTGCTAGAAATTTTGGGGGACAGGGGAAGCAAGTAAGCAATCAGCCCCAGCATTTT.

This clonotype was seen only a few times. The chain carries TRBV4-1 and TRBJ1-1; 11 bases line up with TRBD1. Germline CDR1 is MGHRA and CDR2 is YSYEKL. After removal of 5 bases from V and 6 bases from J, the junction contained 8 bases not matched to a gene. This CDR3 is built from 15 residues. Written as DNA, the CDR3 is TGCGCCAGCAGCAAGGACAGGGGGCTACCCTCTGAAGCTTTCTTT. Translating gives CASSKDRGLPSEAFF.

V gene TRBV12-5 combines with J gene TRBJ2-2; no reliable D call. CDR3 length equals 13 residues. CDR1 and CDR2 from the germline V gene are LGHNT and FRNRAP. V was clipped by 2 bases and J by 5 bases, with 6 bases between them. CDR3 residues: CASGLYTTGELFF. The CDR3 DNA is TGTGCTAGTGGTTTGTACACAACCGGGGAGCTGTTTTTT.

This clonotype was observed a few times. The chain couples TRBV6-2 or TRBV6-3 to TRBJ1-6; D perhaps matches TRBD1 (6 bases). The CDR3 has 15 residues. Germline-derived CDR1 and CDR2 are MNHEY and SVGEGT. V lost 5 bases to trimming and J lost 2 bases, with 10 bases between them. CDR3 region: CASSPGATYNSPLHF. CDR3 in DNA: TGTGCCAGCAGTCCAGGGGCAACCTATAATTCACCCCTCCACTTT.

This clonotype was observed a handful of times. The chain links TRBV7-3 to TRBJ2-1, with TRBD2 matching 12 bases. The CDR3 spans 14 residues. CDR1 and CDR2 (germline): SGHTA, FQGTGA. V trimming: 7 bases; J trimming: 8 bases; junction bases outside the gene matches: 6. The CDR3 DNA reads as TGTGCCAGCATGCTAGCGGGGGGGTATTATGAGCAGTTCTTC. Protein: CASMLAGGYYEQFF.

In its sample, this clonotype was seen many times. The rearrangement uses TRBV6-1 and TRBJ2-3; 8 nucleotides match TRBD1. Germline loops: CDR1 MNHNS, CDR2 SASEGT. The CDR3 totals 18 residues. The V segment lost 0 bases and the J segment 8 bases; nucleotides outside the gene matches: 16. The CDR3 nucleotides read TGTGCCAGCAGTGAAGCGGCTAGATTGGACAGGGTCGAAGGTACGCAGTATTTT. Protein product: CASSEAARLDRVEGTQYF.